The 2 T cell receptor beta chains given below trace back to one sample, sequenced in a study of Tregs in tolerant kidney transplant recipients (dated by TCRdb to about 2019). Related donors were used in the transplants with nonmyeloablative bone marrow transplantation, and mixed chimerism was transient in the human trials. Preparation of the library involved the immunoSEQ multiplex PCR assay. Here the immuneACCESS table is served through TCRdb, limited to in-frame sequences with V and J called. Missing clones are a known gap in these copies; in checked studies unresolved V genes cover under half, and the rest lacks a known reason. This sample holds about 90,000 clones; 90% to 95% were observed only once. Clones ranked in the top ten supply around 1.6% of the sample. Sequenced here: CD4+ T cells from blood (PBMCs), sampled 12 months after the transplant. These receptors were obtained from a human patient who received a combined kidney and bone marrow transplant. After a transplant, some of the T cells may come from the graft donor.

V is TRBV9 and J is TRBJ1-2; D call uncertain. Deletions cut 4 bases from V and 8 bases from J, with 15 bases between. CDR3 length equals 13 residues. Germline V gene data show CDR1 as SGDLS and CDR2 as YYNGEE. The CDR3 DNA reads as TGTGCCAGCAGCAATCGCCACATGGAGGGCTACACCTTC. This sequence encodes CASSNRHMEGYTF.

The rearrangement joins TRBV7-6 to TRBJ1-1; D may be TRBD1 (6 bases). The CDR3 is 16 amino acids. In germline, CDR1 is SGHVS, CDR2 FNYEAQ. V lost 1 base to trimming and J lost 4 bases, with 16 bases between them. CDR3 loop: CASSLVGGASGTEAFF. The CDR3 DNA sequence: TGTGCCAGCAGCTTAGTCGGGGGGGCGTCGGGCACTGAAGCTTTCTTT.